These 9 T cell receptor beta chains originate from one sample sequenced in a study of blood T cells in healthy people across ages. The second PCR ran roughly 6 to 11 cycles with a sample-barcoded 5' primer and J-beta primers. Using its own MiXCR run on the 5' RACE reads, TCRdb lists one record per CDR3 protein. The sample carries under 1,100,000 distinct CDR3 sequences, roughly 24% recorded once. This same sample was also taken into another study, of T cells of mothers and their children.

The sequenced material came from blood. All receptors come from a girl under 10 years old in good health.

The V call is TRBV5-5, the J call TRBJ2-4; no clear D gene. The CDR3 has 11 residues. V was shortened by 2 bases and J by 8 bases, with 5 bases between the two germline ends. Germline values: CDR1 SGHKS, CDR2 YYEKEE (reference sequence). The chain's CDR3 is CASSLEDIQYF. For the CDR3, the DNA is TGTGCCAGCAGCTTAGAGGACATTCAGTACTTC. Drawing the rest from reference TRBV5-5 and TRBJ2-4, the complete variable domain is DAGVTQSPTHLIKTRGQQVTLRCSPISGHKSVSWYQQVLGQGPQFIFQYYEKEERGRGNFPDRFSARQFPNYSSELNVNALLLGDSALYLCASSLEDIQYFGAGTRLSVL.

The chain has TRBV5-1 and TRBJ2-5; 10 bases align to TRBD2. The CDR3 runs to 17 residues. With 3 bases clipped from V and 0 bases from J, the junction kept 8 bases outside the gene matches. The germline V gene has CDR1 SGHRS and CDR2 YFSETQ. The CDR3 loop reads CASSSRTSGNYQETQYF. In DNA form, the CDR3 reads TGCGCCAGCAGCTCCAGGACTAGCGGAAACTACCAAGAGACCCAGTACTTC.

The CDR3 coding sequence is TGCGCCAGCAGCTTGGAGCCTAGTGACGCCGGGGAGCTGTTTTTT. It is translated as CASSLEPSDAGELFF. The genes are TRBV5-1 and TRBJ2-2; D gene unclear. Trimming removed 0 bases at V and 6 bases at J, with 12 bases between. CDR3 length: 15 amino acids. The V gene's germline CDR1 is SGHRS and CDR2 YFSETQ.

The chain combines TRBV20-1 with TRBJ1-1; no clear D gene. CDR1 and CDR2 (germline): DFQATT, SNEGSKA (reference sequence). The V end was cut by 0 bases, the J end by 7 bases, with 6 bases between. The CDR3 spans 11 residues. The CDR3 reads CSAREVYEAFF. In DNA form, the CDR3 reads TGCAGTGCTAGAGAAGTGTATGAAGCTTTCTTT.

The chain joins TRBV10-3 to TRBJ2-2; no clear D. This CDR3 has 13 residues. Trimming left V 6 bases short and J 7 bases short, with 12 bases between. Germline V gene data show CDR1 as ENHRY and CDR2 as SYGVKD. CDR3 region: CAIRPPPGGELFF. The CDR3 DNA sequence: TGTGCCATCAGACCCCCACCCGGCGGGGAGCTGTTTTTT.

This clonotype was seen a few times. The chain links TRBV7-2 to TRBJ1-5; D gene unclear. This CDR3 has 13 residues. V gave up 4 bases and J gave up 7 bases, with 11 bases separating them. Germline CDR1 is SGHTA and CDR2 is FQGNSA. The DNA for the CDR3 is TGTGCCAGCAGCTCATGGGTGGGACAGCCCCAGCATTTT. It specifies CASSSWVGQPQHF.

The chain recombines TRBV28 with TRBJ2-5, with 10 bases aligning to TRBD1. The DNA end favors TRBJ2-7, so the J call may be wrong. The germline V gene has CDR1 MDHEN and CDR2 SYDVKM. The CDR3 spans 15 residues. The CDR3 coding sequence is TGTGCCAGCAGCGGACCGGGACAGGGGACCTACGAGCAGTACTTC. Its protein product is CASSGPGQGTYEQYF.

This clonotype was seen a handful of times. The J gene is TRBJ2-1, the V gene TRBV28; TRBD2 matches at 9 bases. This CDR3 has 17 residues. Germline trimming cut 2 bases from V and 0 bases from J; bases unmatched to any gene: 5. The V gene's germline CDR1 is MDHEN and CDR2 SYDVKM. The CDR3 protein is CASSLLQREASYNEQFF. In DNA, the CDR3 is TGTGCCAGCAGTTTACTCCAGCGGGAGGCCTCCTACAATGAGCAGTTCTTC.

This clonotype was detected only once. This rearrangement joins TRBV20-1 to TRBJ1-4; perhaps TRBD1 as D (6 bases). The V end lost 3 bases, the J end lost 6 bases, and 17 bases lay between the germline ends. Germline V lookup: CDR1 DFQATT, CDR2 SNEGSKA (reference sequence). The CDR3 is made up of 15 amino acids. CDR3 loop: CSASPPGEGYEKLFF. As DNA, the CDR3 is TGCAGTGCTAGCCCCCCAGGGGAAGGATATGAAAAACTGTTTTTT.